The sequence of this TCR beta chain was determined in a study of OX40 agonist ivuxolimab in advanced cancers. Across the study: Three patients, one with hepatocellular carcinoma and two with cutaneous melanoma, achieved partial responses. Findings and caveats of the study: Among expanded peripheral T cells, antigen specificity went undetermined.

The CDR3 runs to 15 residues. The germline gives CDR1 MDHEN, CDR2 SYDVKM. The V and J ends lost 4 bases and 7 bases respectively, with 14 bases between them. Clones were sequenced by immunoSEQ multiplex PCR, and TCRdb holds only the in-frame ones, with some missing. Of 57,000 or so clones in the sample, about 88% were seen once. This clone was recorded a few times. Its antigen is not known. The J gene is TRBJ2-6, the V gene TRBV28; tentatively, D is TRBD2 (6 bases). The sequenced sample was CD4+ or CD8+ T cells sorted from blood, obtained in a trial of the OX40 agonist ivuxolimab. The TCR comes from an adult with an advanced solid tumor such as melanoma, head and neck, liver or kidney cancer. DNA for the CDR3: TGTGCCAGCAGTTCCTCTGGAGGGGCAGCCAACGTCCTGACTTTC. This encodes CASSSSGGAANVLTF. The full variable domain, its missing parts supplied by reference TRBV28 and TRBJ2-6, is DVKVTQSSRYLVKRTGEKVFLECVQDMDHENMFWYRQDPGLGLRLIYFSYDVKMKEKGDIPEGYSVSREKKERFSLILESASTNQTSMYLCASSSSGGAANVLTFGAGSRLTVL.